The rows below give T cell receptor beta chains drawn from one sample of a study of blood T cells in healthy people across ages. MiXCR, run by TCRdb on the 5' RACE reads, gives a single entry per CDR3 protein. The data contain approximately 1,000,000 distinct CDR3 sequences, over 35% of them singletons. Sequenced: blood. Receptor source: a woman aged 55-69 years in good health. Each CDR3 is given with its conserved first and last residue. Fields, in order: V gene, J gene, D gene, clone size, CDR3 protein, CDR3 DNA. The D gene is left open where the match is weak. Rows give clone size only sometimes, using once, few, many, or a class for an expanded clone.

v_gene: TRBV24-1; j_gene: TRBJ2-1; d_gene: -; abundance: -; CDR3aa: CATSVPRASFNEQFF; CDR3nt: TGTGCCACCAGTGTCCCCAGGGCTAGCTTCAATGAGCAGTTCTTC
v_gene: TRBV7-3; j_gene: TRBJ1-2; d_gene: -; abundance: -; CDR3aa: CASSPVGARDYGYTF; CDR3nt: TGTGCCAGCAGCCCGGTTGGGGCGCGGGACTATGGCTACACCTTC
v_gene: TRBV29-1; j_gene: TRBJ1-1; d_gene: -; abundance: few; CDR3aa: CSVEGAGNTEAFF; CDR3nt: TGCAGCGTTGAGGGGGCGGGGAACACTGAAGCTTTCTTT
v_gene: TRBV27; j_gene: TRBJ2-3; d_gene: TRBD2; abundance: few; CDR3aa: CASSLELAGHTQYF; CDR3nt: TGTGCCAGCAGTTTAGAACTAGCGGGACATACGCAGTATTTT
v_gene: TRBV3-1; j_gene: TRBJ2-1; d_gene: -; abundance: few; CDR3aa: CASSPVGSSYNEQFF; CDR3nt: TGTGCCAGCAGCCCAGTGGGGAGCTCCTACAATGAGCAGTTCTTC
v_gene: TRBV6-1; j_gene: TRBJ2-7; d_gene: -; abundance: -; CDR3aa: CASAPRDTASYEQYF; CDR3nt: TGTGCCAGCGCGCCCCGGGACACAGCGTCCTACGAGCAGTACTTC
v_gene: TRBV19; j_gene: TRBJ2-1; d_gene: -; abundance: -; CDR3aa: CATLSSYNEQFF; CDR3nt: TGTGCCACACTGAGCTCCTACAATGAGCAGTTCTTC
v_gene: TRBV6-2/TRBV6-3; j_gene: TRBJ1-4; d_gene: TRBD1; abundance: -; CDR3aa: CASIPGTARNEKLFF; CDR3nt: TGTGCCAGCATCCCCGGGACAGCCCGAAATGAAAAACTGTTTTTT
v_gene: TRBV6-1; j_gene: TRBJ1-1; d_gene: TRBD1; abundance: -; CDR3aa: CASSKRQGWTEAFF; CDR3nt: TGTGCCAGCAGTAAACGACAGGGGTGGACTGAAGCTTTCTTT
v_gene: TRBV11-2; j_gene: TRBJ2-7; d_gene: -; abundance: -; CDR3aa: CASSLGRGRGGSYEQYF; CDR3nt: TGTGCCAGCAGCTTAGGGAGGGGGCGCGGAGGTTCCTACGAGCAGTACTTC
v_gene: TRBV13; j_gene: TRBJ2-3; d_gene: TRBD2; abundance: -; CDR3aa: CASSLEGAGRADTQYF; CDR3nt: TGTGCCAGCAGCTTAGAAGGAGCGGGACGGGCAGATACGCAGTATTTT
v_gene: TRBV27; j_gene: TRBJ2-1; d_gene: TRBD2; abundance: -; CDR3aa: CASSPTRSGSDEQFF; CDR3nt: TGTGCCAGCAGTCCCACTCGAAGCGGGAGCGATGAGCAGTTCTTC
v_gene: TRBV20-1; j_gene: TRBJ2-7; d_gene: -; abundance: -; CDR3aa: CSARRRDKSSYEQYF; CDR3nt: TGCAGTGCTAGAAGGAGGGACAAAAGCTCCTACGAGCAGTACTTC
v_gene: TRBV18; j_gene: TRBJ1-2; d_gene: -; abundance: -; CDR3aa: CASSPPGLQGYAGYTF; CDR3nt: TGTGCCAGCTCACCACCGGGTTTGCAGGGGTACGCTGGCTACACCTTC
v_gene: TRBV25-1; j_gene: TRBJ2-1; d_gene: TRBD1; abundance: few; CDR3aa: CASRPGTGGENEQFF; CDR3nt: TGTGCCAGCAGACCCGGGACAGGGGGCGAGAATGAGCAGTTCTTC
v_gene: TRBV7-9; j_gene: TRBJ2-5; d_gene: TRBD1; abundance: few; CDR3aa: CASSPPDRGRQETQYF; CDR3nt: TGTGCCAGCAGCCCGCCGGACAGGGGCCGTCAAGAGACCCAGTACTTC
v_gene: TRBV20-1; j_gene: TRBJ1-6; d_gene: -; abundance: few; CDR3aa: CSARDVRGGNSPLHF; CDR3nt: TGCAGTGCTAGAGACGTCAGGGGAGGTAATTCACCCCTCCACTTT
v_gene: TRBV5-1; j_gene: TRBJ1-2; d_gene: -; abundance: -; CDR3aa: CASSLDSSADYGYTF; CDR3nt: TGCGCCAGCAGCTTGGATTCGTCCGCTGACTATGGCTACACCTTC
v_gene: TRBV5-1; j_gene: TRBJ1-2; d_gene: -; abundance: -; CDR3aa: CASSLEGGRGYGYTF; CDR3nt: TGCGCCAGCAGCTTGGAGGGGGGGCGCGGCTATGGCTACACCTTC
v_gene: TRBV4-1; j_gene: TRBJ2-3; d_gene: TRBD2; abundance: -; CDR3aa: CASSRAGLDSTDTQYF; CDR3nt: TGCGCCAGCAGCCGAGCGGGACTAGACAGCACAGATACGCAGTATTTT
v_gene: TRBV12-3/TRBV12-4; j_gene: TRBJ2-7; d_gene: -; abundance: many; CDR3aa: CASRTGGLEQYF; CDR3nt: TGTGCCAGCAGGACAGGCGGGCTCGAGCAGTACTTC
v_gene: TRBV6-6; j_gene: TRBJ2-7; d_gene: -; abundance: -; CDR3aa: CASSNGTPGLSEQYF; CDR3nt: TGTGCCAGCAGTAACGGGACCCCCGGGCTATCCGAGCAGTACTTC
v_gene: TRBV11-2; j_gene: TRBJ2-3; d_gene: -; abundance: -; CDR3aa: CASSLVGGGVGDTQYF; CDR3nt: TGTGCCAGCAGCTTAGTAGGCGGAGGGGTGGGAGATACGCAGTATTTT
v_gene: TRBV3-1; j_gene: TRBJ2-5; d_gene: TRBD1; abundance: -; CDR3aa: CASSQGEQGANQYF; CDR3nt: TGTGCCAGCAGCCAAGGGGAACAGGGGGCGAACCAGTACTTC
v_gene: TRBV20-1; j_gene: TRBJ2-1; d_gene: TRBD2; abundance: few; CDR3aa: CSARDTGGSYNEQFF; CDR3nt: TGCAGTGCTAGAGATACGGGAGGCTCCTACAATGAGCAGTTCTTC
v_gene: TRBV12-3/TRBV12-4; j_gene: TRBJ2-1; d_gene: -; abundance: many; CDR3aa: CASSLQGGNEQFF; CDR3nt: TGTGCCAGCAGTTTGCAGGGGGGGAATGAGCAGTTCTTC
v_gene: TRBV3-1; j_gene: TRBJ1-2; d_gene: -; abundance: few; CDR3aa: CASSSRRGLFYGYTF; CDR3nt: TGTGCCAGCAGCTCTAGACGGGGACTGTTCTATGGCTACACCTTC
v_gene: TRBV5-1; j_gene: TRBJ2-5; d_gene: -; abundance: few; CDR3aa: CASSPAIGGQETQYF; CDR3nt: TGCGCCAGCAGCCCGGCGATAGGGGGCCAAGAGACCCAGTACTTC
v_gene: TRBV3-1; j_gene: TRBJ2-7; d_gene: -; abundance: -; CDR3aa: CASSPVSSSSYEQYF; CDR3nt: TGTGCCAGCAGCCCCGTCAGCAGCAGCTCCTACGAGCAGTACTTC
v_gene: TRBV10-1; j_gene: TRBJ1-4; d_gene: -; abundance: -; CDR3aa: CASSAGLKEKLFF; CDR3nt: TGCGCCAGCAGTGCTGGGCTGAAAGAAAAACTGTTTTTT
v_gene: TRBV28; j_gene: TRBJ2-7; d_gene: -; abundance: few; CDR3aa: CASSPIRESSYEQYF; CDR3nt: TGTGCCAGCAGTCCTATCAGGGAAAGCTCCTACGAGCAGTACTTC
v_gene: TRBV9; j_gene: TRBJ2-1; d_gene: -; abundance: -; CDR3aa: CASSVVGEGNEQFF; CDR3nt: TGTGCCAGCAGCGTAGTCGGAGAGGGGAATGAGCAGTTCTTC
v_gene: TRBV7-6; j_gene: TRBJ2-7; d_gene: -; abundance: -; CDR3aa: CASSLQLNEQYF; CDR3nt: TGTGCCAGCAGCTTACAACTGAACGAGCAGTACTTC
v_gene: TRBV5-1; j_gene: TRBJ2-1; d_gene: TRBD1; abundance: -; CDR3aa: CASSTRQGLYNEQFF; CDR3nt: TGCGCCAGCAGCACCAGACAGGGGCTTTACAATGAGCAGTTCTTC
v_gene: TRBV5-4; j_gene: TRBJ2-3; d_gene: TRBD1; abundance: once; CDR3aa: CASSHPRQGTTDTQYF; CDR3nt: TGTGCCAGCAGCCACCCACGACAGGGAACCACAGATACGCAGTATTTT
v_gene: TRBV5-5; j_gene: TRBJ2-5; d_gene: TRBD2; abundance: -; CDR3aa: CASSLGLAEYERYF; CDR3nt: TGTGCCAGCAGCTTGGGACTAGCGGAATACGAGCGGTACTTC
v_gene: TRBV11-2; j_gene: TRBJ2-7; d_gene: TRBD2; abundance: once; CDR3aa: CASSFGGWQYF; CDR3nt: TGTGCCAGCAGCTTCGGGGGGTGGCAGTACTTC
v_gene: TRBV20-1; j_gene: TRBJ2-3; d_gene: -; abundance: -; CDR3aa: CSAIPDTQYF; CDR3nt: TGCAGTGCTATTCCGGATACGCAGTATTTT
v_gene: TRBV7-9; j_gene: TRBJ2-1; d_gene: -; abundance: -; CDR3aa: CASSTSGTGNNEQFF; CDR3nt: TGTGCCAGCAGCACAAGTGGGACTGGCAACAATGAGCAGTTCTTC
v_gene: TRBV28; j_gene: TRBJ2-1; d_gene: TRBD1; abundance: many; CDR3aa: CASSSDRNEQFF; CDR3nt: TGTGCCAGCAGTTCGGACAGGAATGAGCAGTTCTTC
v_gene: TRBV12-5; j_gene: TRBJ2-3; d_gene: -; abundance: -; CDR3aa: CASALASPDTQYF; CDR3nt: TGTGCTAGTGCCCTAGCGTCCCCGGATACGCAGTATTTT
v_gene: TRBV3-1; j_gene: TRBJ2-7; d_gene: TRBD2; abundance: -; CDR3aa: CASSPRRFGRVYEQYF; CDR3nt: TGTGCCAGCAGCCCACGCCGGTTCGGGAGGGTCTACGAGCAGTACTTC
v_gene: TRBV9; j_gene: TRBJ1-4; d_gene: -; abundance: -; CDR3aa: CASSPRVSTNEKLFF; CDR3nt: TGTGCCAGCAGCCCTCGGGTTTCGACTAATGAAAAACTGTTTTTT
v_gene: TRBV9; j_gene: TRBJ2-1; d_gene: TRBD1; abundance: -; CDR3aa: CASSSGQGRQETQFF; CDR3nt: TGTGCCAGCAGCTCGGGACAGGGGCGGCAAGAGACCCAGTTCTTC